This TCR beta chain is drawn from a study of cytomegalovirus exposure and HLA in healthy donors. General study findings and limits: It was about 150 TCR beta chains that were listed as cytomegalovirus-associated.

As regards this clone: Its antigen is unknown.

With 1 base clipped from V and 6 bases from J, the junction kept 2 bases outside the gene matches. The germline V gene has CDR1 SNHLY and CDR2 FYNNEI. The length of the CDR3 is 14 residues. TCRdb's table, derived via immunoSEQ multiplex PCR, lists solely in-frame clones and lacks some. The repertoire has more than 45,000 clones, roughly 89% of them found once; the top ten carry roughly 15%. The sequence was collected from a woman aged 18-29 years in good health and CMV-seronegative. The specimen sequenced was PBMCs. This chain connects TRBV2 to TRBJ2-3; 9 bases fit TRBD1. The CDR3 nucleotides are TGTGCCAGCAGTGAAGGGGACAGGGCTGATACGCAGTATTTT. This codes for CASSEGDRADTQYF.